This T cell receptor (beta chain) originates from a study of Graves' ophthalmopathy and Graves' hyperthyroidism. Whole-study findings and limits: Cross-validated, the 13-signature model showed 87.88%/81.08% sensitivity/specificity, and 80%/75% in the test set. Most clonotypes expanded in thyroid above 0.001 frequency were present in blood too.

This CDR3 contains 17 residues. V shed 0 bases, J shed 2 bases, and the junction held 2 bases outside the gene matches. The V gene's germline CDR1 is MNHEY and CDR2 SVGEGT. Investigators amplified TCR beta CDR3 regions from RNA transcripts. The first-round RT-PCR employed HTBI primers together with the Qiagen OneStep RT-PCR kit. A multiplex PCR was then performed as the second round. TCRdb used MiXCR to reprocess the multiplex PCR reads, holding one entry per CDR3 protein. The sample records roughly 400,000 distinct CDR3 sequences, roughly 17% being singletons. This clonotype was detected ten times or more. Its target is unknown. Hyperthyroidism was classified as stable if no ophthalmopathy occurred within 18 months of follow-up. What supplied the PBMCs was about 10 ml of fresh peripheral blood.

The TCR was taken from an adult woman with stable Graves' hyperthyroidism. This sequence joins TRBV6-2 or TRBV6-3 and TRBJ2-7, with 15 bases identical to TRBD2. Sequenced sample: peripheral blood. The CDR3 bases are TGTGCCAGCAGTTACTCGGGACTAGCGGGAGGAACCTACGAGCAGTACTTC. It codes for CASSYSGLAGGTYEQYF.